This T cell receptor (beta chain) was identified in a study of T cell responses to AZD1222 COVID-19 vaccine. Study-level background: Pooling was applied to second doses at about 4 or about 12 weeks.

CDR3 size: 14 residues. The V end was cut by 7 bases, the J end by 7 bases, with 16 bases between. Germline V gene data show CDR1 as KGHSY and CDR2 as FQNENV. The assay was immunoSEQ multiplex PCR, and TCRdb's table has in-frame clones only and misses some. Here the sample spans some 110,000 clones, roughly 93% being singletons. The study's findings and limits: A mostly white British donor set with more females was recruited, and clonal diversity was possibly underestimated.

Details on this clone: Its antigen is still unknown.

The source material was peripheral blood, sampled on day 0 of AZD1222 vaccination. The origin of this receptor is an adult in good health. This chain links TRBV16 with TRBJ1-4; D gene unclear. The CDR3 is CASKAGLGGEKLFF. CDR3 nucleotide sequence: TGTGCCAGCAAGGCTGGCCTCGGAGGTGAAAAACTGTTTTTT.